Reported below is one TCR beta chain. The antigen is not known. This CDR3 is also generated by other DNA sequences in the sample. These data are taken from a study of shared clonotypes between healthy human individuals. Whole-study results and caveats: Clonotypes which were not shared had lower generation probabilities than clonotypes that all four donors shared. Estimated richness was generally greater in naive than memory subsets.

The ends were cut back, 4 bases at V and 0 bases at J, with 10 bases in the middle. The CDR3 length is 15 residues. Germline CDR1 is MNHEY and CDR2 is SMNVEV (reference sequence). Naive CD8 isolation took CD45RO-negative cells positively selected for CCR7 and excluded terminally differentiated effector memory CD45RA+ cells. Donors comprised healthy HIV-negative adults lacking recent acute infections or vaccinations. The study drew all its donors from Caucasian adults living in Nashville, Tennessee. This table comes from immunoSEQ multiplex PCR, and its TCRdb copy is limited to in-frame clones, with some not included. This sample has under 2,000,000 clones; roughly 95% occur once, and the top ten carry 1.2%.

This TCR was recovered from a man aged 18 to 35 in good health. The chain couples TRBV27 to TRBJ2-1, with D possibly TRBD2 on 6 matching bases. Sequenced sample: naive CD8+ T cells sorted from blood. CDR3 nucleotide sequence: TGTGCCAGCAGTTATAGCGGTAGCTCCTACAATGAGCAGTTCTTC. Amino acids: CASSYSGSSYNEQFF.